The 2 T cell receptor beta chains reported below all come from one sample, sequenced in a study of cytotoxic CD8 clonotypes in ibrutinib-treated CLL. The protocol was immunoSEQ multiplex PCR, while the TCRdb copy is restricted to in-frame clones and leaves out a portion. The sample includes over 95,000 clones, 58% of them seen just once. The material was PBMCs, obtained after 24 months of ibrutinib treatment. The receptors were sampled from a human donor with chronic lymphocytic leukemia.

V usage is TRBV19 and J usage is TRBJ1-2; D might be TRBD1 (6 bases). Germline V lookup: CDR1 LNHDA, CDR2 SQIVND (reference sequence). V was shortened by 4 bases and J by 2 bases, with 14 bases between the two germline ends. The CDR3 extends over 15 amino acids. The CDR3 protein is CASSTGQSGNYGYTF. The CDR3 region has the DNA TGTGCCAGTAGTACTGGACAGTCGGGAAACTATGGCTACACCTTC. Based on the CDR3 plus reference TRBV19 and TRBJ1-2, the full variable domain is DGGITQSPKYLFRKEGQNVTLSCEQNLNHDAMYWYRQDPGQGLRLIYYSQIVNDFQKGDIAEGYSVSREKKESFPLTVTSAQKNPTAFYLCASSTGQSGNYGYTFGSGTRLTVV.

This chain uses TRBV19 with TRBJ1-2; 11 nucleotides align to TRBD1. Germline-derived CDR1 and CDR2 are LNHDA and SQIVND (reference sequence). The CDR3 consists of 16 residues. The junction had 5 bases not matched to a gene; V was cut back by 3 bases and J by 2 bases. CDR3 loop: CASSIPGTGGNYGYTF. In DNA form, the CDR3 reads TGTGCCAGTAGTATCCCCGGGACAGGGGGGAACTATGGCTACACCTTC.